The clone carrying this T cell receptor (beta chain) appeared a few times. The antigen remains undetermined. This sample was taken from a study of CD8+CD57+ T cells in acquired aplastic anemia. Study information: DNA per sorted CD4+ or CD8+ sample ranged about 0.19 to 30 ug, averaging 3.2 ug.

The authors sequenced patients whose flow cytometry had shown CD8+CD57+ cell expansion. There are 14 residues in the CDR3. Looked up from germline, CDR1 is SNHLY and CDR2 is FYNNEI. J lost 0 bases, V lost 11 bases, and 4 bases had no gene match. The study profiled TCR beta VDJ and CDR3 using genomic DNA as template. From the reads, TCRdb called clonotypes with MiXCR, one entry per CDR3 protein. Of some 98,000 distinct CDR3 sequences detected, about 67% appear once; the ten largest clones hold less than 75%. Overall study findings and caveats: Patients and controls shared 25 to 30 CD8+ CDR3 sequences, which appeared highly expressed in patients and within their immunodominant clones.

This TCR derives from a human donor with aplastic anemia. Specimen: sorted CD4+, CD8+, or CD8+CD57+ T cells (not recorded which) from PBMCs. This rearrangement joins TRBV2 to TRBJ1-6; TRBD1 aligns across 7 bases. The CDR3 here is CAGHRGSYNSPLHF. The DNA of the CDR3 is TGTGCCGGACACAGGGGCTCCTATAATTCACCCCTCCACTTT.